The present entry profiles one T cell receptor beta chain with its context. What it binds is not known. Germline V CDR1 and CDR2: SGHNT, YENEEA. CDR3 size: 13 residues. This specimen comes from a study of shared clonotypes between healthy human individuals. Study details: CD4 naive and memory got three plates each, CD8 naive two, CD8 memory one. Study-wide findings and caveats: Sequencing depth was a factor that was expected to affect clonotype sharing among donors. Non-shared clonotypes showed lower generation probabilities than clonotypes common to all four donors.

Generated by immunoSEQ multiplex PCR, the TCRdb table keeps only in-frame clones and is missing some. The data show around 2.5 million clones, 80% to 95% seen once. The receptor comes from a man younger than 35 in good health. Some clones in this sample may be carry-over from other donors' samples. The gene calls are TRBV11-3 and TRBJ2-5; D perhaps matches TRBD1 (7 bases). The DNA end is more similar to TRBJ2-7, so the J call may be wrong. The specimen sequenced was naive CD4+ T cells from PBMCs. The subset here: CD45RA+ positively selected. The CDR3 reads CASSLVRGDEQYF. The CDR3 coding sequence is TGTGCCAGCAGCTTAGTCAGGGGGGACGAGCAGTACTTC.